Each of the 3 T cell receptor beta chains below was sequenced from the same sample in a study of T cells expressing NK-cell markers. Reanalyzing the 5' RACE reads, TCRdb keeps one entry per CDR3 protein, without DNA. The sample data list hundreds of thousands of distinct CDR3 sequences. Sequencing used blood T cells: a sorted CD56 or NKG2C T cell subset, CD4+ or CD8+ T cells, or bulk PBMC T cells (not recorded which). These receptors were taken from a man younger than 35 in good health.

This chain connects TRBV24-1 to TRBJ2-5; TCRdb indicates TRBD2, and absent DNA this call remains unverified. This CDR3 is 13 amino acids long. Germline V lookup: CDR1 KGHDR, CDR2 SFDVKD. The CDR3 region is CATSPRDGETQYF.

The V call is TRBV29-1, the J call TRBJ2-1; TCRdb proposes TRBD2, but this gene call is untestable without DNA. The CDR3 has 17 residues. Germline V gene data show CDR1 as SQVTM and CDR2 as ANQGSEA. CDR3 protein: CSVEEGTSGRRYNEQFF.

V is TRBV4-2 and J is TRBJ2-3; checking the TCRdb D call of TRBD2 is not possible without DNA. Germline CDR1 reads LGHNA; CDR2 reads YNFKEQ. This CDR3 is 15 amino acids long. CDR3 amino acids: CASSPTEGMMGTQYF.